This TCR beta chain came from a study of CXCR3-negative and CXCR3-positive naive CD8 T cells (dated by TCRdb to between 2018 and 2020). The study in broad terms: About 135 million TRB reads were obtained in total, roughly 1.5 +/- 0.3 million reads per library. Diversity and physicochemical repertoire analyses covered some eleven donors pooled from two independent experiments. Naive subsets from 5 or 6 donors and memory cells from 3 donors were included in the TRBV-TRBJ cluster analysis.

Of note for this clonotype: Its specific antigen is unknown.

Sequencing used a NextSeq 550. The Human TCR Profiling Kit (MiLaboratory) was used to make UMI-labeled 5' RACE TRB cDNA libraries. The full amount of extracted RNA was used for cDNA synthesis, and the full amount of resulting cDNA was used for PCR amplification. The libraries were made side by side, with each library going through the same number of PCR cycles. In the original analysis: With a minimum of two reads required per UMI, MIGEC and MiXCR pulled out about 50,000 +/- 10,000 unique UMI-labeled TRB cDNA molecules from each library. On average, approximately 40,000 +/- 10,000 functional in-frame TRB CDR3 nucleotide clonotypes lacking stop codons were found per library. After each sample was downsampled to 5000 UMI-labeled TRB molecules, VDJtools was used to calculate diversity metrics such as normalized Shannon-Wiener and Chao1. VDJtools computed clonotype-size-weighted physicochemical properties of the central five CDR3 residues: interaction energy, strength, volume and Kidera factor 4. Each entry corresponds to one CDR3 protein sequence from reads that TCRdb reprocessed, and DNA is not given. What appears here as the V and J calls and clone size reflects TCRdb's work, not the paper's. For this sample, the table gives some 120,000 distinct CDR3 sequences. The ten largest clonotypes hold 0.5% to 0.7% of the sample.

Taken from cysteine to phenylalanine, the CDR3 has 19 residues. The protein alone is recorded here. Via the germline V gene, CDR1 is MDHEN and CDR2 SYDVKM. What the authors observed across the whole study: TRBV-TRBJ usage was similar between naive CXCR3-negative and CXCR3-positive cells from the same donor, while memory cells showed distinct patterns. Compared with CXCR3-negative naive cells, CXCR3-positive naive cells had TRB CDR3s with higher hydrophobicity (lower Kidera factor 4), lower energy, and higher strength and volume indices. Because CXCR3 expression was partially decreased after cryopreservation, freshly isolated PBMCs were used for most assays. Surface CD5, linked to self-reactivity in mice, was comparable between naive subsets; TCR interaction strength was therefore also inferred from TRB CDR3 physicochemical properties. Comparably high repertoire diversity was found in both naive subsets, whereas much lower repertoire diversity was found in memory CD8+ T cells.

Each CD8+ T cell subset was flow-sorted in triplicate, and 300,000 to 350,000 cells per subset were placed directly into RLT lysis buffer. Naive CD8+ T cells were defined stringently as CD45RO-CCR7+CD27+CD95- to exclude memory contaminants. Using standard density gradient centrifugation, peripheral blood mononuclear cells were isolated from buffy coats. Naive CXCR3-negative and CXCR3-positive CD8+ T cells were flow-sorted using a FACSAria III. An RNeasy Mini Kit was used to extract total RNA from the sorted cells. The sequenced sample was naive CXCR3+ CD8+ T cells from blood. Interpreted using the paper, the cell subset or site label stands for: CD45RO-CCR7+CD27+CD95- naive CD8+ T cells expressing CXCR3 (TNR3+). The clonotype comes from a human donor in good health. Some clones in this sample may be carry-over from other donors' samples. In this chain, TRBV28 is recombined with TRBJ1-5; TCRdb gives TRBD1 as the D gene, but with no DNA this cannot be confirmed. CDR3 sequence: CASTLQDNWGAKVNQPQHF.